Reported below is one T cell receptor (beta chain). J lost 7 bases, V lost 2 bases, and 4 bases had no gene match. The germline CDR1 and CDR2 sequences are MGHRA and YSYEKL. The CDR3 is 14 residues long. Repertoires were generated with immunoSEQ multiplex PCR, while TCRdb's copy carries only in-frame clones and drops some. The data contain about 160,000 clones, 81% of them singletons. This sample is drawn from a study of blood T cell repertoires in COVID-19. This clonotype originated in a middle-aged woman with acute COVID-19. The specimen sequenced was PBMCs or T cells enriched from blood (not recorded which). The gene calls are TRBV4-1 and TRBJ1-4, with 7 bases aligning to TRBD1. In DNA form, the CDR3 reads TGCGCCAGCAGCCAAAAAGGGGGCATTGAAAAACTGTTTTTT. This encodes CASSQKGGIEKLFF.